The present T cell receptor beta chain was sequenced within a study of blood T cell repertoires in COVID-19. The wider study: The analysed material was cDNA or gDNA that came from T cells, B-cell-depleted T cells, or PBMCs.

Trimming removed 5 bases from V and 3 bases from J; junction bases left unmatched: 21. In germline, CDR1 is MNHNY, CDR2 SVGAGI (reference sequence). The CDR3 sequence is 19 residues long. The table came from immunoSEQ multiplex PCR; TCRdb's copy has only in-frame clones and leaves some out. This sample has about 220,000 clones, with about four fifths found just once. This rearrangement joins TRBV6-6 to TRBJ2-7; 8 bases match TRBD1. The sequence derives from a woman between 35 and 50 years old with active or convalescent COVID-19. Sequenced sample: peripheral blood. The CDR3 is CASSPAFLRQGAKHYEQYF. CDR3 nucleotides: TGTGCCAGCAGTCCTGCCTTCCTCCGGCAGGGGGCGAAGCACTACGAGCAGTACTTC.